The sequence of this TCR beta chain was determined in a study of post-analysis software for immune sequencing data. Study outcomes and limitations: Multiple sclerosis patients had significantly lower normalized Chao1 diversity than controls. Elevated frequency relative to controls characterized roughly 5 TRBV segments in patients, TRBV5-6, TRBV5-1 and TRBV20-1 among them.

TCR beta cDNA libraries included unique molecular identifiers. T cells numbering roughly 1 to 11 million yielded cDNA molecules that totaled some 500,000. TCRdb independently ran MiXCR on the PCR reads; one entry per CDR3 protein. In the table there are roughly 620,000 distinct CDR3 sequences, roughly 46% of which are singletons. In regard to this clonotype: Its specificity is unknown.

Deletions cut 3 bases from V and 7 bases from J, with 7 bases between. The germline gives CDR1 MGHRA, CDR2 YSYEKL. The CDR3 consists of 11 residues. The J gene is TRBJ2-7, the V gene TRBV4-1; no reliable D call. The sequencing input was blood. This TCR was sampled from a girl aged 5-17 years with multiple sclerosis. CDR3 sequence: CASSQFGEQYF. DNA for the CDR3: TGCGCCAGCAGCCAGTTTGGTGAGCAGTACTTC.